This TCR beta chain derives from a study of beta chain features in type 1 diabetes. Expressed TCRB transcripts were sequenced because the entire RNA isolate underwent reverse transcription. The method was immunoSEQ multiplex PCR; TCRdb's version includes in-frame clones alone and lacks a portion of them. Found here are 900,000 or so clones, roughly 15% of them singletons; the top ten hold 0.02% to 0.025%. This clone was detected only a few times. Germline trimming cut 4 bases from V and 1 base from J; bases unmatched to any gene: 1. This CDR3 contains 15 residues. From germline, CDR1 is MDHEN and CDR2 SYDVKM.

Sample: naive CD4+ T cells from blood. The TCR was taken from a woman between 18 and 29 years old in good health. The V gene is TRBV28, the J gene TRBJ2-5; 12 positions match TRBD2. CDR3 region: CASSSGLAGQETQYF. DNA for the CDR3: TGTGCCAGCAGTTCGGGACTAGCGGGCCAAGAGACCCAGTACTTC. Full variable domain (outside the CDR3, taken from reference TRBV28 and TRBJ2-5): DVKVTQSSRYLVKRTGEKVFLECVQDMDHENMFWYRQDPGLGLRLIYFSYDVKMKEKGDIPEGYSVSREKKERFSLILESASTNQTSMYLCASSSGLAGQETQYFGPGTRLLVL.